The subject of this entry is one T cell receptor beta chain. The antigen is unknown. Per sorted-subset replicate PCR, input was approximately 0.2 ug DNA, representing 30,000 or so T cell genomes. The data were produced by immunoSEQ multiplex PCR, yet TCRdb's version contains in-frame clones alone and is incomplete. The sample lists approximately 2.5 million clones; more than 85% were seen once. These data come from a study of shared clonotypes between healthy human individuals. General study results and limits: About 5% of naive CD4 clonotypes were shared across a handful of donors. With few donors, the genetic and exposure-history diversity represented was limited.

Adult donors, all healthy and HIV-negative, had no recent acute infections or vaccinations. The sample comprised naive CD4+ T cells from PBMCs. Specified subset: CD45RA+ positively selected. The clonotype was recovered from a man aged 18 to 29 in good health. Some clones in this sample may be carry-over from other donors' samples.

The CDR3 protein is CASSDPRAAYNEQFF. DNA for the CDR3: TGTGCCAGCAGCGATCCCAGGGCGGCCTACAATGAGCAGTTCTTC. The rearrangement joins TRBV7-2 to TRBJ2-1, with a possible D match to TRBD1 (5 bases). Per the germline V gene, CDR1 is SGHTA and CDR2 is FQGNSA. CDR3 length equals 15 residues. V lost 5 bases and J 2 bases, leaving 13 bases between the germline ends.